This T cell receptor beta chain derives from a study of shared clonotypes between healthy human individuals. Study conclusions and caveats: Only blood was sampled; tissue repertoires likely differ. It was expected that sequencing depth would affect clonotype sharing among donors. Clonotypes shared by all four sorted-subset donors had higher generation probabilities than non-shared clonotypes.

Trimming left V 4 bases short and J 2 bases short, with 8 bases between. The CDR3 loop spans 13 amino acids. Germline lookup yields CDR1 MNHEY and CDR2 SVGAGI. Notes on this clone: Its antigen remains unidentified.

Produced via immunoSEQ multiplex PCR; TCRdb's table is partial and in-frame only. This table has roughly 660,000 clones, about 90% appearing once. This TCR was sampled from a man between 18 and 29 years old in good health. Some clones in this sample may be carry-over from other donors' samples. This chain connects TRBV6-5 to TRBJ1-2; D ambiguous. The sample comprised memory CD8+ T cells from PBMCs. Sample subset: CD45RO+ cells pooled with CCR7-negative TemRA cells. The CDR3 DNA reads TGTGCCAGCAGTTTAATTGCAAACTATGGCTACACCTTC. It is translated as CASSLIANYGYTF.